The 10 T cell receptor beta chains below were found in one sample sequenced in a study of T cells after yellow fever vaccination. One entry per CDR3 protein results from TCRdb running MiXCR on the 5' RACE reads. The data show 610,000 or so distinct CDR3 sequences, 9% to 15% seen once. The material sequenced was PBMCs, taken on the day of the yellow fever booster vaccination. All receptors derive from a man aged 25 to 40 who received the YFV17D yellow fever vaccine.

This clonotype occurred a few times. J is TRBJ2-3 and V is TRBV29-1, with D possibly being TRBD2 (5 bases). The germline gives CDR1 SQVTM, CDR2 ANQGSEA. CDR3 size: 13 residues. Trimming took off 6 bases at V and 1 base at J, with 11 bases between the two ends. CDR3 protein: CSVVVARTDTQYF. The CDR3 DNA sequence: TGCAGCGTCGTGGTAGCGCGCACAGATACGCAGTATTTT.

In this sample, this clonotype turned up a few times. The rearrangement links TRBV29-1 to TRBJ2-3; a possible D gene is TRBD1 (6 bases). This CDR3 comprises 14 residues. Germline V lookup: CDR1 SQVTM, CDR2 ANQGSEA. V was clipped by 6 bases and J by 1 base, with 14 bases between them. CDR3 coding DNA: TGCAGCGTCGAACTAGGGGGTCGCACAGATACGCAGTATTTT. Translation: CSVELGGRTDTQYF.

This clonotype has just a few counts. The rearrangement uses TRBV18 and TRBJ2-1; D not certain. Germline-derived CDR1 and CDR2 are KGHSH and LQKENI. Deletions cut 1 base from V and 0 bases from J, with 10 bases between. The CDR3 loop spans 16 amino acids. CDR3 in DNA: TGTGCCAGCTCACCACTTGGGATGAGCTCCTACAATGAGCAGTTCTTC. It translates to CASSPLGMSSYNEQFF.

There are a few counts of this clonotype. The rearrangement links TRBV6-1 to TRBJ2-3; no reliable D call. Germline V gene lookup returns CDR1 MNHNS and CDR2 SASEGT. The CDR3 has 14 residues. The germline V and J ends were trimmed by 6 bases and 6 bases, with 16 bases remaining between them. As DNA, the CDR3 is TGTGCCAGCAGGGTTGGCCTGGTAGTCGATACGCAGTATTTT. Its protein product is CASRVGLVVDTQYF.

The V gene is TRBV18, the J gene TRBJ2-2; 7 nucleotides agree with TRBD1. Germline CDR1 reads KGHSH; CDR2 reads LQKENI. Losses at the gene ends were 2 bases for V and 3 bases for J; bases not matched to a gene: 9. This CDR3 has 17 residues. The CDR3 protein is CASSPSPGQQDTGELFF. The DNA for the CDR3 is TGTGCCAGCTCACCAAGCCCGGGACAGCAGGACACCGGGGAGCTGTTTTTT.

A few counts support this clonotype. J is TRBJ1-5 and V is TRBV29-1; D remains ambiguous. The V gene's germline CDR1 is SQVTM and CDR2 ANQGSEA. The CDR3 is made up of 15 amino acids. Trimming left V 6 bases short and J 4 bases short, with 19 bases between. The CDR3 bases are TGCAGCGTCCCCCGGAAGGGAGAAGGAAATCAGCCCCAGCATTTT. It translates to CSVPRKGEGNQPQHF.

This clonotype was recorded many times. The rearrangement joins TRBV4-3 to TRBJ2-3; the D is unclear. CDR1 is LGHNA and CDR2 is YSLEER in the germline V gene. The CDR3 runs to 13 residues. Trimming removed 4 bases at V and 2 bases at J, with 7 bases between. The CDR3 DNA is TGCGCCAGCAGCCGAAGAGACACAGATACGCAGTATTTT. It codes for CASSRRDTDTQYF.

This chain uses TRBV20-1 with TRBJ2-3, with 9 positions matching TRBD2. This CDR3 is built from 13 residues. Germline CDR1 is DFQATT and CDR2 is SNEGSKA (reference sequence). V lost 6 bases and J lost 5; bases outside the gene matches: 6. The CDR3 DNA reads as TGCAGTGCCGGGGCGGGAGGGGAAGATACGCAGTATTTT. The encoded protein is CSAGAGGEDTQYF.

J is TRBJ2-3 and V is TRBV11-2; the D is unclear. Germline V gene data show CDR1 as SGHAT and CDR2 as FQNNGV. The ends were cut back, 0 bases at V and 2 bases at J, with 9 bases in the middle. The length of the CDR3 is 15 residues. The CDR3 reads CASSLDQSLTDTQYF. DNA for the CDR3: TGTGCCAGCAGCTTAGATCAGAGTCTCACAGATACGCAGTATTTT.

This clonotype was recorded a few times. The chain has TRBV5-1 and TRBJ1-1, with 8 bases that match TRBD1. The V segment lost 4 bases and the J segment 9 bases; nucleotides outside the gene matches: 8. Germline loops: CDR1 SGHRS, CDR2 YFSETQ. This CDR3 comprises 13 residues. The CDR3 sequence is CASSQPGQDQAFF. The CDR3 DNA follows: TGCGCCAGCAGCCAACCGGGACAGGATCAAGCTTTCTTT.